Listed below are T cell receptor beta chains from one sample, sequenced in a study of blood T cell repertoires in COVID-19. Data came from immunoSEQ multiplex PCR; TCRdb stores just in-frame clones and leaves some out. This sample carries tens of thousands of clones, more than 70% of them seen once, and the ten largest clones take 15% to 20%. Sequencing was done on a sample of peripheral blood. Receptor source: a man aged 70-80 years with active or convalescent COVID-19. Each CDR3 is given with its conserved first and last residue. A D gene is named only where the DNA matches it firmly. A row's size may be missing; if present it is once, few, many or a size class.

clone_size j_call v_call d_call cdr3_length cdr3_nt cdr3_aa
- TRBJ1-6 TRBV6-6 - 12 TGTGCCAGCAGCGACAGCGATTCACCCCTCCACTTT CASSDSDSPLHF
- TRBJ1-2 TRBV6-1 TRBD1 15 TGTGCCAGCAGTGAATCAGGGGGCGATACCTATGGCTACACCTTC CASSESGGDTYGYTF
- TRBJ2-7 TRBV18 TRBD2 17 TGTGCCAGCTCACCACCGTTAGGTGTAGCGGGATCCCCTGCGCAGTACTTC CASSPPLGVAGSPAQYF
- TRBJ1-1 TRBV6-5 - 13 TGTGCCAGCAGTCGCAGCGTGGACACTGAAGCTTTCTTT CASSRSVDTEAFF
once TRBJ2-4 TRBV5-4 TRBD1 14 TGTGCCAGCAGCGGGACAGGGGCTGAAAACATTCAGTACTTC CASSGTGAENIQYF
- TRBJ1-4 TRBV30 TRBD1 17 TGTGCCTGGGGTTCCGGGACAGGGTATTATGGTAATGAAAAACTGTTTTTT CAWGSGTGYYGNEKLFF
- TRBJ2-1 TRBV16 TRBD1 15 TGTGCCAGCAGCCAACCGGGACAGGGTACAATTGCGCAGTTCTTC CASSQPGQGTIAQFF
- TRBJ1-5 TRBV2 TRBD1 13 TGTGCCAGCACGACAGGGCACAATCAGCCCCAGCATTTT CASTTGHNQPQHF
- TRBJ2-7 TRBV6-5 TRBD1 15 TGTGCCAGCAGTTACCATCAACAGGGGCTCTACGAGCAGTACTTC CASSYHQQGLYEQYF
- TRBJ1-5 TRBV7-9 TRBD1 15 TGTGCCAGCAGCTATGGGACAGGGAGTGATCAGCCCCAGCATTTT CASSYGTGSDQPQHF
- TRBJ2-7 TRBV18 - 11 TGTGCCAGCTCAACAGGCTACGAGCAGTACTTC CASSTGYEQYF
- TRBJ1-5 TRBV18 TRBD1 15 TGTGCCAGCTCGTCTGGACAGGGGTCCAATCAGCCCCAGCATTTT CASSSGQGSNQPQHF
- TRBJ2-3 TRBV11-2 TRBD2 19 TGTGCCAGCAGCCCGTTGGGACTAGCGGGGGCTGGGGGCACAGATACGCAGTATTTT CASSPLGLAGAGGTDTQYF
few TRBJ1-1 TRBV30 - 13 TGTGCCTGGGCTTCACAGGGTGACACTGAAGCTTTCTTT CAWASQGDTEAFF
few TRBJ2-1 TRBV11-2 - 16 TGTGCCAGCAGCTTACGAGGGATCAGCTCCTACAATGAGCAGTTCTTC CASSLRGISSYNEQFF
- TRBJ2-1 TRBV6-5 TRBD1 14 TGTGCCAGCAGTTGGCAGGGGGAGCCCAATGAGCAGTTCTTC CASSWQGEPNEQFF
- TRBJ2-6 TRBV19 TRBD1 18 TGTGCCAGTAGGGCCGGTTCGACAGGGAGCTCTGGGGCCAACGTCCTGACTTTC CASRAGSTGSSGANVLTF
- TRBJ2-1 TRBV7-2 TRBD2 16 TGTGCCAGCAGCTTAAGCCCGGGGGGTAATGACAATGAGCAGTTCTTC CASSLSPGGNDNEQFF
few TRBJ2-7 TRBV14 - 13 TGTGCCAGCAGCCACTGGCAGGCATACGAGCAGTACTTC CASSHWQAYEQYF
- TRBJ2-2 TRBV9 - 15 TGTGCCAGCAGCGTACAGGGGCCAGCAACCGGGGAGCTGTTTTTT CASSVQGPATGELFF
- TRBJ2-1 TRBV6-2/TRBV6-3 - 13 TGTGCCAGCAGTTACTGGTTGGGAGGCGAGCAGTTCTTC CASSYWLGGEQFF
- TRBJ2-1 TRBV14 - 15 TGTGCCAGCAGCCCTTTAGGGGTGATGGTCAACGAGCAGTTCTTC CASSPLGVMVNEQFF
- TRBJ1-3 TRBV7-9 - 17 TGTGCCAGCAGCCTCCTGGGAGGGATGGCCGGTGGAAACACCATATATTTT CASSLLGGMAGGNTIYF
- TRBJ2-2 TRBV28 - 12 TGTGCCAGCAGTACTGTTACTGGGGAGCTGTTTTTT CASSTVTGELFF
- TRBJ1-2 TRBV12-3/TRBV12-4 - 13 TGTGCCAGCAGTTTCGTAGCTAACTATGGCTACACCTTC CASSFVANYGYTF
- TRBJ1-4 TRBV19 - 12 TGTGCCAGTCATGACACAGGTGAAAAACTGTTTTTT CASHDTGEKLFF
- TRBJ2-7 TRBV5-1 - 15 TGCGCCAGCAGCTTAAATCGACTCTCGGAGGGCGAGCAGTACTTC CASSLNRLSEGEQYF
few TRBJ2-7 TRBV27 - 13 TGTGCCAGCAGGCACACAGGGTTGGGCGAGCAGTACTTC CASRHTGLGEQYF
- TRBJ2-7 TRBV6-6 - 16 TGTGCCAGCAGTCCCCACGGGACACCGGGACCCTACGAGCAGTACTTC CASSPHGTPGPYEQYF
many TRBJ2-5 TRBV5-1 TRBD2 17 TGCGCCAGCAGCTCCTCCGTACTAGCGGGGGGCCAAGAGACCCAGTACTTC CASSSSVLAGGQETQYF
- TRBJ2-5 TRBV10-3 TRBD2 14 TGTGCCATCAGTGAGGAGCGGGGGTCTGAGACCCAGTACTTC CAISEERGSETQYF
- TRBJ1-1 TRBV7-9 - 12 TGTGCCAGCAGCTCACTTCGAGAGGGAGCTTTCTTT CASSSLREGAFF
many TRBJ1-3 TRBV6-1 - 16 TGTGCCAGCAGTGAAGGCTACGTCCGCTCTGGAAACACCATATATTTT CASSEGYVRSGNTIYF
- TRBJ2-5 TRBV19 TRBD2 15 TGTGCCAGTAGGCCAGCGGGGAAAAACCAAGAGACCCAGTACTTC CASRPAGKNQETQYF
- TRBJ2-7 TRBV5-1 - 15 TGCGCCAGCAGCCCCGGAGACCGACGCGCCTACGAGCAGTACTTC CASSPGDRRAYEQYF
- TRBJ1-1 TRBV6-1 TRBD1 15 TGTGCCAGCAGTGAAGCGAACAGGGGTTATGGGGAAGCTTTCTTT CASSEANRGYGEAFF
few TRBJ1-5 TRBV11-2 TRBD1 13 TGTGCCAGCAGTCGAGGGGGCTGGGGGCCCCAGCATTTT CASSRGGWGPQHF